The sequence of this T cell receptor (beta chain) was determined in a study of beta chain features in type 1 diabetes. Whole-study results and caveats: VDJ junctions from type 1 diabetes patients carried fewer insertions and larger deletions. The study found moderately but significantly shorter TCRB CDR3s in all four CD4+ subsets of Type 1 diabetes patients.

This clone was seen a few times. Its antigen remains unknown. CDR1 and CDR2 (germline): MNHEY, SVGAGI. Trimming cost V 5 bases and J 4 bases; bases outside gene matches: 5. This CDR3 region has 14 residues. The whole isolated RNA underwent reverse transcription, so sequencing captured expressed TCRB transcripts. Sequencing of naive, central memory and regulatory T cell samples gave an average of roughly 3.5 million reads. TCRdb's table, derived via immunoSEQ multiplex PCR, lists solely in-frame clones and lacks some. The top ten hold around 0.02% of the sample, which has a few hundred thousand clones, roughly 13% seen once.

The chain has TRBV6-5 and TRBJ1-5; TRBD1 matches at 7 bases. The sequenced sample was naive CD4+ T cells from blood. This sequence was found in a man between 18 and 29 years old in good health. The CDR3 loop is CASSPDRENQPQHF. CDR3 DNA: TGTGCCAGCAGTCCTGACAGGGAGAATCAGCCCCAGCATTTT.